Described below is a single T cell receptor (beta chain) sequence and its context. Its specificity is unknown. A much larger clone lies a single base off, so this may be a read error. This CDR3 has 14 residues. V lost 8 bases, J lost 1 base, and 14 bases lay in between. Germline CDR1 KGHSH, CDR2 LQKENI. TCRdb's table, derived via immunoSEQ multiplex PCR, lists solely in-frame clones and lacks some. The data show around 60,000 clones, 77% seen once. This sample is part of a study of OX40 agonist ivuxolimab in advanced cancers. Points from the study as a whole: At 0.1 to 3.0 mg/kg and by week 6, clonal expansion occurred in CD4+ and CD8+ blood T cells.

The TCR comes from an adult with an advanced solid tumor such as melanoma, head and neck, liver or kidney cancer. The source material was CD4+ or CD8+ T cells sorted from blood, sampled in a trial of the OX40 agonist ivuxolimab. V gene TRBV18 combines with J gene TRBJ1-1; possibly TRBD1 for D (6 bases). The CDR3 DNA reads TGTGCCAGCCCACTTACAGGGCCGAACACTGAAGCTTTCTTT. It yields the protein CASPLTGPNTEAFF.